This entry lists 31 T cell receptor beta chains sequenced from one sample in a study of cytomegalovirus exposure and HLA in healthy donors (dated by TCRdb to the late 2010s). The library came from the immunoSEQ multiplex PCR assay. A mixture of 60 forward primers for TCR Vbeta segments and 13 reverse primers for TCR Jbeta segments was used in the multiplex PCR. Held by TCRdb, this immuneACCESS table contains in-frame sequences only and omits some clones. Under half of the omission traces to an unresolved V gene where checked; the cause of the rest is unknown. The sample has about 110,000 clones on record, roughly 73% of them singletons. In total, the top ten clones hold 6.5% to 8.5% of the sample. Sequenced: PBMCs. The receptors shown here come from a young man in good health and CMV-seronegative.

V and J are TRBV10-3 and TRBJ1-6; D may be TRBD1 (5 bases). Per germline, CDR1 ENHRY and CDR2 SYGVKD. CDR3 length: 15 residues. V was shortened by 6 bases and J by 5 bases, with 14 bases between the two germline ends. CDR3 in DNA: TGTGCCATCAGGGCGGGGACGGATAATAATTCACCCCTCCACTTT. Translating it yields CAIRAGTDNNSPLHF.

V is TRBV27 and J is TRBJ2-1, with TRBD1 matching over 11 bases. The CDR3 is made up of 17 amino acids. V lost 5 bases and J lost 8; bases outside the gene matches: 14. Germline V gene sequence: CDR1 MNHEY, CDR2 SMNVEV (reference sequence). The CDR3 loop is CASSPDNTDRGLDEQFF. For the CDR3, the DNA is TGTGCCAGCAGTCCCGATAATACGGACAGGGGGCTTGATGAGCAGTTCTTC.

The rearrangement uses TRBV13 and TRBJ1-6, with 9 bases that match TRBD1. Germline V CDR1 and CDR2: PRHDT, FYEKMQ (reference sequence). The CDR3 sequence is 15 residues long. Trimming cost V 5 bases and J 10 bases; bases outside gene matches: 9. The CDR3 loop is CASSTRTGAKSPLHF. The CDR3 DNA sequence: TGTGCCAGCAGCACAAGGACAGGGGCCAAATCACCCCTCCACTTT.

This clone occurred a few times. V is TRBV9 and J is TRBJ2-6, with unresolved D. Germline V lookup: CDR1 SGDLS, CDR2 YYNGEE. Trimming pared 1 base from V and 1 base from J, leaving 3 bases between. This CDR3 has 14 residues. The CDR3 region is CASSVTSGANVLTF. DNA of the CDR3: TGTGCCAGCAGCGTAACTTCTGGGGCCAACGTCCTGACTTTC.

This rearrangement joins TRBV6-1 to TRBJ2-7; weak D call: TRBD2 (6 bases). The V gene lost 6 bases and the J gene lost 6 bases, with 15 bases spanning the gap. The CDR3 length is 13 residues. Germline-derived CDR1 and CDR2 are MNHNS and SASEGT. The CDR3 here is CASRRIGEAEQYF. The DNA of the CDR3 is TGTGCCAGCAGAAGGATCGGGGAGGCCGAGCAGTACTTC.

The chain is built from TRBV7-3 and TRBJ2-1; 8 positions agree with TRBD2. The V gene's germline CDR1 is SGHTA and CDR2 FQGTGA. V trimming: 3 bases; J trimming: 4 bases; junction bases outside the gene matches: 8. CDR3 length: 16 residues. The CDR3 bases are TGTGCCAGCAGCTTGGACGGACTAGCTACTTACAATGAGCAGTTCTTC. It yields the protein CASSLDGLATYNEQFF.

The V call is TRBV15, the J call TRBJ1-4; 7 bases map to TRBD1. Germline loops: CDR1 LNHNV, CDR2 YYDKDF (reference sequence). Unmatched junction bases numbered 8, after V lost 4 bases and J lost 3 bases. This CDR3 region has 16 residues. The CDR3 protein is CATSTDREGANEKLFF. The CDR3 DNA follows: TGTGCCACCAGCACCGACAGGGAAGGGGCTAATGAAAAACTGTTTTTT. Combining the CDR3 with reference TRBV15 and TRBJ1-4 gives the whole variable domain DAMVIQNPRYQVTQFGKPVTLSCSQTLNHNVMYWYQQKSSQAPKLLFHYYDKDFNNEADTPDNFQSRRPNTSFCFLDIRSPGLGDTAMYLCATSTDREGANEKLFFGSGTQLSVL.

The chain couples TRBV25-1 to TRBJ2-1; TRBD2 matches 10 bases. There are 16 residues in the CDR3. J gave up 7 bases and V 2 bases, and 8 bases lay outside the gene matches. CDR1 is MGHDK, CDR2 SYGVNS, per germline. The CDR3, as DNA: TGTGCCAGCAGTGAACACCCGGGACTAGCGATAAATGAGCAGTTCTTC. It specifies CASSEHPGLAINEQFF.

This clone was counted only a few times. The chain employs TRBV25-1 and TRBJ1-6; the match to TRBD1 covers 7 bases. The J segment lost 9 bases and the V segment lost 7 bases, leaving 6 bases of the junction unmatched. Germline lookup yields CDR1 MGHDK and CDR2 SYGVNS. The CDR3 runs to 13 residues. CDR3 bases: TGTGCCAGCACCGACAGGGCCGCTTCACCCCTCCACTTT. It specifies CASTDRAASPLHF. The complete variable domain, with remaining parts taken from reference TRBV25-1 and TRBJ1-6, reads EADIYQTPRYLVIGTGKKITLECSQTMGHDKMYWYQQDPGMELHLIHYSYGVNSTEKGDLSSESTVSRIRTEHFPLTLESARPSHTSQYLCASTDRAASPLHFGNGTRLTVT.

The chain has TRBV9 and TRBJ2-3; 8 nucleotides align to TRBD2. The CDR3 length is 17 residues. CDR1 SGDLS and CDR2 YYNGEE come from the germline V gene. V dropped 0 bases and J dropped 0; count of bases not matched to a gene: 6. The CDR3 DNA sequence: TGTGCCAGCAGCGTAGAGGAACTAGCGGCCAGCACAGATACGCAGTATTTT. Its translation: CASSVEELAASTDTQYF.

The chain recombines TRBV9 with TRBJ1-4; D not resolved. This CDR3 has 17 residues. CDR1 SGDLS and CDR2 YYNGEE come from the germline V gene. V lost 0 bases and J 0 bases, leaving 12 bases between the germline ends. The CDR3 coding sequence is TGTGCCAGCAGCGTAGGCGGGGAAGGAGCAACTAATGAAAAACTGTTTTTT. Amino acids: CASSVGGEGATNEKLFF.

The chain couples TRBV5-4 to TRBJ2-2, with D uncertain. From germline, CDR1 is SGHNT and CDR2 YYREEE (reference sequence). Trimming removed 0 bases from V and 4 bases from J, with 7 bases in between. The CDR3 consists of 14 residues. The CDR3 DNA is TGTGCCAGCAGCTTGGATGTCCGCACCGGGGAGCTGTTTTTT. Amino acid sequence: CASSLDVRTGELFF.

The V and J genes are TRBV7-9 and TRBJ2-7, with a weak D call TRBD1 (5 bases). The germline V gene encodes CDR1 SEHNR and CDR2 FQNEAQ (reference sequence). The germline V and J ends were trimmed by 2 bases and 0 bases, with 11 bases remaining between them. The CDR3 spans 15 residues. The CDR3 region has the DNA TGTGCCAGCAGCTTACGACAGAAGAGCTCCTACGAGCAGTACTTC. Amino acids: CASSLRQKSSYEQYF.

This chain joins TRBV21-1 and TRBJ1-2; TRBD1, the table's D call, was not compared with the DNA. TRBV21-1 represents a pseudogene. The CDR3 has 15 residues. This CDR3 reads CASSKGGQGRYGYTF. For the CDR3, the DNA is TGTGCCAGCAGCAAAGGCGGACAGGGACGGTATGGCTACACCTTC.

As concerns this clone: Mismatch with germline at one junction end may stem from a read error. The CDR3 nucleotides read TGCGCCAACAGCTTGGCAGGGACAGGGGACTATGGCTACACCTTC. Its translation: CANSLAGTGDYGYTF. The chain has TRBV5-1 and TRBJ1-2, with TRBD1 matching 10 bases. Germline-derived CDR1 and CDR2 are SGHRS and YFSETQ. The CDR3 has 15 amino acids.

The rearrangement joins TRBV6-1 to TRBJ2-7; D possibly corresponds to TRBD1 (6 bases). The CDR3 totals 15 residues. CDR1 is MNHNS, CDR2 SASEGT, per germline. Trimming removed 3 bases at V and 5 bases at J, with 17 bases between. CDR3 nucleotides: TGTGCCAGCAGTGAGACCCGGACAGCCACTAACGAGCAGTACTTC. Translation: CASSETRTATNEQYF.

The sample holds one count of this clone. The V and J genes are TRBV7-2 and TRBJ2-7, with 10 bases lining up with TRBD1. The CDR3 runs to 16 residues. CDR1 SGHTA and CDR2 FQGNSA come from the germline V gene. Germline trimming cut 4 bases from V and 3 bases from J; bases unmatched to any gene: 9. CDR3 sequence reads: CASSSISTGGRYEQYF. CDR3 DNA: TGTGCCAGCAGCTCAATTTCGACAGGGGGCCGCTACGAGCAGTACTTC. The variable domain in full, with the rest retrieved from reference TRBV7-2 and TRBJ2-7, is GAGVSQSPSNKVTEKGKDVELRCDPISGHTALYWYRQSLGQGLEFLIYFQGNSAPDKSGLPSDRFSAERTGGSVSTLTIQRTQQEDSAVYLCASSSISTGGRYEQYFGPGTRLTVT.

This clone was found a few times. The gene calls are TRBV25-1 and TRBJ2-3; D uncertain. The CDR3 extends over 11 amino acids. V was pared by 6 bases and J by 4 bases, with 5 bases between. The germline V gene has CDR1 MGHDK and CDR2 SYGVNS. The CDR3 here is CASRAADTQYF. The CDR3 DNA sequence: TGTGCCAGCAGGGCAGCAGATACGCAGTATTTT. Supplemented by reference TRBV25-1 and TRBJ2-3, the full variable domain reads EADIYQTPRYLVIGTGKKITLECSQTMGHDKMYWYQQDPGMELHLIHYSYGVNSTEKGDLSSESTVSRIRTEHFPLTLESARPSHTSQYLCASRAADTQYFGPGTRLTVL.

The V gene is TRBV7-2, the J gene TRBJ1-1; D gene uncertain. Germline V lookup: CDR1 SGHTA, CDR2 FQGNSA. The V end lost 2 bases, the J end lost 4 bases, and 14 bases lay between the germline ends. The CDR3 is 15 amino acids. The chain's CDR3 is CASSLSRGGLTEAFF. CDR3 in DNA: TGTGCCAGCAGCTTATCCCGGGGTGGGCTCACTGAAGCTTTCTTT.

The CDR3 sequence: CASSPLPGGTEAFF. In nucleotides, the CDR3 is TGTGCCAGCAGCCCCTTACCGGGTGGAACTGAAGCTTTCTTT. The chain has TRBV7-9 and TRBJ1-1; no clear D gene. The CDR3 runs to 14 residues. The germline V and J ends were trimmed by 5 bases and 5 bases, with 15 bases remaining between them. Germline lookup yields CDR1 SEHNR and CDR2 FQNEAQ (reference sequence).

This clone was picked up a small number of times. The J gene is TRBJ1-1, the V gene TRBV19; weak D call: TRBD1 (5 bases). The V and J ends lost 10 bases and 1 base respectively, with 10 bases between them. This CDR3 comprises 12 residues. Germline CDR1 is LNHDA and CDR2 is SQIVND (reference sequence). The CDR3 loop is CATRQRNTEAFF. The CDR3 coding sequence is TGTGCCACCCGACAGCGGAACACTGAAGCTTTCTTT.

The rearrangement links TRBV11-2 to TRBJ2-7; 8 nucleotides match TRBD1. The CDR3 is made up of 16 amino acids. The germline CDR1 and CDR2 sequences are SGHAT and FQNNGV. The V gene end was trimmed by 0 bases and the J gene end by 7 bases; junction bases not matched to a gene: 11. The CDR3 loop is CASSLEVRGPSGEQYF. The CDR3 nucleotides are TGTGCCAGCAGCTTAGAGGTCAGGGGGCCCTCTGGTGAGCAGTACTTC.

Only a few counts were recorded for this clone. V gene TRBV18 combines with J gene TRBJ1-3; D unresolved. Germline V gene sequence: CDR1 KGHSH, CDR2 LQKENI. Trimming pared 2 bases from V and 5 bases from J, leaving 13 bases between. This CDR3 is built from 15 residues. For the CDR3, the DNA is TGTGCCAGCTCACCAGTGGCCCAATTTAGAAACACCATATATTTT. As protein: CASSPVAQFRNTIYF. The entire variable domain, with the rest obtained from reference TRBV18 and TRBJ1-3, is as follows: NAGVMQNPRHLVRRRGQEARLRCSPMKGHSHVYWYRQLPEEGLKFMVYLQKENIIDESGMPKERFSAEFPKEGPSILRIQQVVRGDSAAYFCASSPVAQFRNTIYFGEGSWLTVV.

The chain couples TRBV5-1 to TRBJ2-3; D remains unclear. The CDR3 is 14 residues long. V lost 2 bases and J 6 bases, leaving 13 bases between the germline ends. Germline CDR1 is SGHRS and CDR2 is YFSETQ. CDR3 nucleotide sequence: TGCGCCAGCAGCTTAAGCGTAGCAGCGGATACGCAGTATTTT. This translates into CASSLSVAADTQYF.

CDR3 nucleotide sequence: TGTGCCAGCAGTTTATCCAGGGGCCTGATGAGGACTGAAGCTTTCTTT. This sequence encodes CASSLSRGLMRTEAFF. This chain uses TRBV27 with TRBJ1-1, with a tentative D call TRBD1 (6 bases). Germline assignment: CDR1 MNHEY and CDR2 SMNVEV (reference sequence). The V and J ends lost 0 bases and 5 bases respectively, with 16 bases between them. The CDR3 has 16 amino acids.

This clone came up once. The chain couples TRBV11-2 to TRBJ2-5, with D tentatively TRBD1 (7 bases). The V end lost 3 bases, the J end lost 2 bases, and 13 bases lay between the germline ends. There are 15 residues in the CDR3. Per germline, CDR1 SGHAT and CDR2 FQNNGV. The CDR3 region is CASSLAGGPQETQYF. The CDR3, as DNA: TGTGCCAGCAGCTTGGCAGGGGGGCCACAAGAGACCCAGTACTTC.

The chain joins TRBV7-9 to TRBJ2-7; 7 bases align to TRBD1. J was trimmed by 7 bases and V by 8 bases; bases with no gene match: 11. Germline assignment: CDR1 SEHNR and CDR2 FQNEAQ (reference sequence). CDR3 length equals 13 residues. CDR3 amino acids: CASQGTVSSEQYF. The CDR3 region has the DNA TGTGCCAGCCAAGGGACAGTGTCATCTGAGCAGTACTTC.

J is TRBJ1-6 and V is TRBV5-1, with TRBD1 as a possible D gene (6 bases). The germline CDR1 and CDR2 sequences are SGHRS and YFSETQ. There are 14 residues in the CDR3. Trimming shortened V by 1 base and J by 5 bases, and 7 bases separated the two germline ends. The CDR3 DNA is TGCGCCAGCAGCTTGCGGACAGATAATTCACCCCTCCACTTT. It encodes CASSLRTDNSPLHF.

The chain links TRBV2 to TRBJ1-1; 9 nucleotides line up with TRBD1. After removal of 7 bases from V and 4 bases from J, the junction contained 10 bases not matched to a gene. CDR3 length: 15 amino acids. The germline gives CDR1 SNHLY, CDR2 FYNNEI. CDR3 coding DNA: TGTGCCAGCACTAGGACAGGGGTGAGTGGCACTGAAGCTTTCTTT. This gives the protein CASTRTGVSGTEAFF.

This clone was seen just once. The chain couples TRBV10-3 to TRBJ2-7, with D perhaps matching TRBD2 (6 bases). The germline CDR1 and CDR2 sequences are ENHRY and SYGVKD. CDR3 size: 13 residues. Trimming stripped 4 bases from V and 3 bases from J, with 10 bases between. Written as DNA, the CDR3 is TGTGCCATCAGTGGACTAGACTACTACGAGCAGTACTTC. Its translation: CAISGLDYYEQYF.

The rearrangement links TRBV7-2 to TRBJ2-2; tentatively, D is TRBD1 (6 bases). Germline V gives CDR1 SGHTA, CDR2 FQGNSA. Trimming shortened V by 5 bases and J by 4 bases, and 11 bases separated the two germline ends. The length of the CDR3 is 14 residues. The CDR3 is CASSQQGSTGELFF. The CDR3 DNA follows: TGTGCCAGCAGCCAACAGGGTAGCACCGGGGAGCTGTTTTTT.